The 29 T cell receptor beta chains presented below share a single source sample, sequenced in a study of neurological immune-mediated disorders. The time point here: longitudinal time-point 3. TCRdb recomputed calls from the 5' RACE reads with MiXCR, one row per CDR3 protein. The sample holds around 100,000 distinct CDR3 sequences; less than 14% are singletons and the top ten take more than 2.5%. The specimen sequenced was PBMCs. These receptors all come from a female donor with HTLV-1-associated myelopathy (HAM/TSP).

V and J are TRBV7-9 and TRBJ2-7, with TRBD1 matching 7 bases. V lost 4 bases to trimming and J lost 1 base; unmatched junction nucleotides: 7. The CDR3 spans 15 residues. The V gene's germline CDR1 is SEHNR and CDR2 FQNEAQ (reference sequence). CDR3 nucleotides: TGTGCCAGCAGCTCCAGGACAGGTAGATCCTACGAGCAGTACTTC. Amino acid sequence: CASSSRTGRSYEQYF. The entire variable domain, with the rest obtained from reference TRBV7-9 and TRBJ2-7, is as follows: DTGVSQNPRHKITKRGQNVTFRCDPISEHNRLYWYRQTLGQGPEFLTYFQNEAQLEKSRLLSDRFSAERPKGSFSTLEIQRTEQGDSAMYLCASSSRTGRSYEQYFGPGTRLTVT.

This clonotype was counted many times. V usage is TRBV7-6 and J usage is TRBJ2-1; a weak D match, TRBD2 (7 bases). This CDR3 has 16 amino acids. Trimming cost V 2 bases and J 3 bases, with 14 bases left between them. Germline V gene data show CDR1 as SGHVS and CDR2 as FNYEAQ. The CDR3 DNA sequence: TGTGCCAGCAGCTTATCCCGGGGGGCAATCTACAATGAGCAGTTCTTC. Its translation is CASSLSRGAIYNEQFF. The whole variable domain, remainder taken from reference TRBV7-6 and TRBJ2-1, is GAGVSQSPRYKVTKRGQDVALRCDPISGHVSLYWYRQALGQGPEFLTYFNYEAQQDKSGLPNDRFSAERPEGSISTLTIQRTEQRDSAMYRCASSLSRGAIYNEQFFGPGTRLTVL.

In its sample, this clonotype was seen many times. V and J are TRBV11-2 and TRBJ1-1; maybe TRBD1 (6 bases). This CDR3 has 12 amino acids. V was pared by 0 bases and J by 11 bases, with 10 bases between. The germline V gene has CDR1 SGHAT and CDR2 FQNNGV. The CDR3 DNA follows: TGTGCCAGCAGCTTAGAGGTCAGGGGTGCTTTCTTT. This sequence encodes CASSLEVRGAFF.

This clonotype was detected ten times or more. The chain has TRBV3-1 and TRBJ2-7; D not certain. The CDR3 is 17 amino acids. CDR1 is LGHDT and CDR2 is YNNKEL in the germline V gene (reference sequence). The germline V and J ends were trimmed by 1 base and 0 bases, with 16 bases remaining between them. CDR3 residues: CASSQVSKTLSSYEQYF. The CDR3 DNA follows: TGTGCCAGCAGCCAAGTTTCTAAAACACTGAGCTCCTACGAGCAGTACTTC.

Many counts were recorded for this clonotype. The rearrangement links TRBV6-5 to TRBJ2-1; 12 nucleotides line up with TRBD2. Losses at the gene ends were 7 bases for V and 0 bases for J; bases not matched to a gene: 10. The germline V gene has CDR1 MNHEY and CDR2 SVGAGI. The CDR3 totals 18 residues. As DNA, the CDR3 is TGTGCCAGCAAAGGACTAGCGGGGTTTTTCGGCTCCTACAATGAGCAGTTCTTC. Translated: CASKGLAGFFGSYNEQFF.

The table lists this clonotype with many counts. This rearrangement joins TRBV7-2 to TRBJ2-1; TRBD1 is a possible D gene (5 bases). CDR1 is SGHTA and CDR2 is FQGNSA in the germline V gene. The CDR3 runs to 14 residues. V lost 3 bases to trimming and J lost 0 bases, with 6 bases between them. The CDR3 region has the DNA TGTGCCAGCAGCTTTCAGGGCTCCTACAATGAGCAGTTCTTC. Residues: CASSFQGSYNEQFF.

For the CDR3, the DNA is TGTGCCACCAGTGAGTCAGGGGGCACCGGGGAGCTGTTTTTT. This gives the protein CATSESGGTGELFF. This chain joins TRBV24-1 and TRBJ2-2, with 7 positions matching TRBD1. Germline values: CDR1 KGHDR, CDR2 SFDVKD. V lost 4 bases to trimming and J lost 4 bases; unmatched junction nucleotides: 2. The CDR3 is made up of 14 amino acids.

This clonotype has a count of ten or more. V gene TRBV7-2 combines with J gene TRBJ2-2; perhaps TRBD2 as D (5 bases). Germline V gives CDR1 SGHTA, CDR2 FQGNSA. V was clipped by 0 bases and J by 5 bases, with 7 bases between them. This CDR3 comprises 14 residues. CDR3 nucleotide sequence: TGTGCCAGCAGCTTAGCAGGAGGAACCGGGGAGCTGTTTTTT. Protein: CASSLAGGTGELFF.

To note about this clonotype: A much more abundant neighbour one base away suggests this may be a read error. The rearrangement links TRBV20-1 to TRBJ2-2; 10 bases are shared with TRBD2. Germline V gene lookup returns CDR1 DFQATT and CDR2 SNEGSKA (reference sequence). This CDR3 comprises 17 residues. Trimming cost V 0 bases and J 3 bases; bases outside gene matches: 7. CDR3 in amino acids: CSARDTGTSADTGELFF. CDR3 DNA: TGCAGTGCTAGAGACACCGGGACTAGCGCCGACACCGGGGAGCTGTTTTTT.

This clonotype was observed at least ten times. This chain connects TRBV7-2 to TRBJ2-1; 9 bases are shared with TRBD2. Germline trimming cut 4 bases from V and 7 bases from J; bases unmatched to any gene: 5. CDR3 length equals 14 residues. Per the germline V gene, CDR1 is SGHTA and CDR2 is FQGNSA. CDR3 loop: CASSSGLARNEQFF. CDR3 DNA: TGTGCCAGCAGCTCCGGACTAGCGAGAAATGAGCAGTTCTTC.

This clonotype was counted at least ten times. The J gene is TRBJ2-1, the V gene TRBV6-6; TRBD1 matches at 7 bases. CDR1 is MNHNY and CDR2 is SVGAGI in the germline V gene (reference sequence). The trim removed 9 bases at V and 5 bases at J, leaving 7 bases unmatched. This CDR3 is 13 amino acids long. The CDR3 loop is CASFHRGNNEQFF. The CDR3 bases are TGTGCCAGTTTTCACAGGGGCAACAATGAGCAGTTCTTC.

This clonotype was recorded at least ten times. This rearrangement joins TRBV10-1 to TRBJ2-2; a possible D gene is TRBD2 (6 bases). The CDR3 runs to 16 residues. V lost 0 bases, J lost 5 bases, and 13 bases lay in between. Germline assignment: CDR1 WNHNN and CDR2 SYGVQD (reference sequence). The CDR3: CASSESSGRRTGELFF. DNA of the CDR3: TGCGCCAGCAGTGAGTCCTCGGGGAGGAGAACCGGGGAGCTGTTTTTT.

V and J are TRBV29-1 and TRBJ2-7; 13 bases are a match to TRBD2. This CDR3 comprises 14 residues. Trimming removed 6 bases from V and 1 base from J; junction bases left unmatched: 3. Germline V gene data show CDR1 as SQVTM and CDR2 as ANQGSEA. The CDR3 coding sequence is TGCAGCGTAACGACTAGCGGGGGGTCCTACGAGCAGTACTTC. Translating it yields CSVTTSGGSYEQYF.

This clonotype was observed many times. The genes are TRBV11-2 and TRBJ2-1, with 9 bases fitting TRBD2. V lost 0 bases, J lost 4 bases, and 4 bases stayed unmatched. Germline V gives CDR1 SGHAT, CDR2 FQNNGV. The CDR3 has 16 amino acids. The CDR3 DNA is TGTGCCAGCAGCTTAGATCTAGCGGGGCTTTACAATGAGCAGTTCTTC. It translates to CASSLDLAGLYNEQFF.

This clonotype occurred many times. This chain links TRBV11-3 with TRBJ1-1; D may be TRBD1 (6 bases). This CDR3 is built from 15 residues. Trimming left V 6 bases short and J 1 base short, with 15 bases between. The V gene's germline CDR1 is SGHNT and CDR2 YENEEA. The CDR3 is CASSPGGTPNTEAFF. As DNA, the CDR3 is TGTGCCAGCAGTCCGGGAGGGACACCGAACACTGAAGCTTTCTTT.

Points on this clonotype: This may arise from a read error, as a much more abundant clone is one base away. V gene TRBV20-1 combines with J gene TRBJ2-1; D unclear. This CDR3 has 13 amino acids. Germline CDR1 is DFQATT and CDR2 is SNEGSKA (reference sequence). The V end lost 1 base, the J end lost 3 bases, and 7 bases lay between the germline ends. In DNA, the CDR3 is TGCAGTGCTAGAGGGCCCATCTACAATGAGCAGTTCTTC. Amino acid sequence: CSARGPIYNEQFF.

The table lists this clonotype with many counts. The chain carries TRBV20-1 and TRBJ2-2; D gene ambiguous. Trimming stripped 6 bases from V and 1 base from J, with 15 bases between. CDR1 is DFQATT and CDR2 is SNEGSKA in the germline V gene (reference sequence). The length of the CDR3 is 15 residues. The DNA for the CDR3 is TGCAGTGCACGGCCCCCCGCAGGGAACACCGGGGAGCTGTTTTTT. This translates into CSARPPAGNTGELFF.

This clonotype was counted many times. The chain has TRBV5-1 and TRBJ1-2; TRBD1 matches at 8 bases. The germline V gene has CDR1 SGHRS and CDR2 YFSETQ. J lost 11 bases, V lost 3 bases, and 6 bases had no gene match. There are 12 residues in the CDR3. CDR3 DNA sequence: TGCGCCAGCAGCTGGGCGGACAGGGAGTACACCTTC. Amino acid sequence: CASSWADREYTF.

Regarding this clonotype: This could be a read error, since a much larger clone is one nucleotide away. CDR3 amino acids: CASSPKEGGQYF. The CDR3 DNA follows: TGTGCCAGCAGCCCCAAGGAGGGAGGGCAGTACTTC. The chain joins TRBV7-9 to TRBJ2-7, with a possible D match to TRBD2 (6 bases). V gave up 5 bases and J gave up 9 bases, with 14 bases separating them. The germline V gene has CDR1 SEHNR and CDR2 FQNEAQ (reference sequence). CDR3 length: 12 amino acids.

This clonotype was found many times. This rearrangement joins TRBV5-1 to TRBJ2-2; 15 nucleotides align to TRBD2. The CDR3 contains 18 residues. J gave up 6 bases and V 4 bases, and 10 bases lay outside the gene matches. Germline CDR1 SGHRS, CDR2 YFSETQ. CDR3 bases: TGCGCCAGCAGCCGGACTAGCGGGGGGGCAAATTTCGCCGGGGAGCTGTTTTTT. It yields the protein CASSRTSGGANFAGELFF.

This clonotype was detected many times. J is TRBJ1-3 and V is TRBV28; possibly TRBD1 for D (5 bases). Looked up from germline, CDR1 is MDHEN and CDR2 is SYDVKM. The CDR3 totals 13 residues. V was trimmed by 6 bases and J by 5 bases, leaving 11 bases between them. CDR3 sequence: CASSLGTRNTIYF. In DNA form, the CDR3 reads TGTGCCAGCAGCCTGGGGACCCGAAACACCATATATTTT.

The chain carries TRBV24-1 and TRBJ2-3; 10 positions agree with TRBD2. The CDR3 length is 20 residues. The germline V gene has CDR1 KGHDR and CDR2 SFDVKD. V was clipped by 1 base and J by 4 bases; unmatched bases: 16. The CDR3 reads CATSDFGLAEVDVGADTQYF. The CDR3 region has the DNA TGTGCCACCAGTGATTTCGGACTAGCGGAAGTGGATGTTGGCGCAGATACGCAGTATTTT.

On this clonotype: A read error may explain this, as a much larger clone is one base away. This chain uses TRBV10-3 with TRBJ2-5, with D uncertain. Germline loops: CDR1 ENHRY, CDR2 SYGVKD. Between the trimmed V and J ends, which lost 4 bases and 2 bases, there was a span of 17 bases. The CDR3 contains 16 residues. CDR3 loop: CAISGGTVGGQETQYF. DNA for the CDR3: TGTGCCATCAGTGGTGGAACAGTGGGTGGACAAGAGACCCAGTACTTC.

This chain joins TRBV5-1 and TRBJ2-7; D is perhaps TRBD1 (7 bases). V was pared by 5 bases and J by 2 bases, with 14 bases between. The V gene's germline CDR1 is SGHRS and CDR2 YFSETQ. The CDR3 has 14 amino acids. The DNA of the CDR3 is TGCGCCAGCAGTTCCCGCGGGACAGCCTACGAGCAGTACTTC. Its translation is CASSSRGTAYEQYF.

V is TRBV20-1 and J is TRBJ2-1; D is possibly TRBD1 or TRBD2 (5 bases each). The length of the CDR3 is 14 residues. V was trimmed by 5 bases and J by 2 bases, leaving 13 bases between them. Germline values: CDR1 DFQATT, CDR2 SNEGSKA (reference sequence). Here the CDR3 reads CSAPGSIPYNEQFF. CDR3 in DNA: TGCAGTGCTCCAGGGAGTATCCCCTACAATGAGCAGTTCTTC.

Many counts were recorded for this clonotype. The gene calls are TRBV20-1 and TRBJ2-1; D not certain. The CDR3 has 14 amino acids. V dropped 3 bases and J dropped 3 bases, with 12 bases sitting between them. Germline values: CDR1 DFQATT, CDR2 SNEGSKA (reference sequence). CDR3 protein: CSASPPDGYNEQFF. In nucleotides, the CDR3 is TGCAGTGCTAGTCCTCCGGACGGCTACAATGAGCAGTTCTTC.

This clonotype was counted many times. The chain is built from TRBV11-2 and TRBJ2-1; tentatively, D is TRBD1 or TRBD2 (5 bases each). This CDR3 has 16 amino acids. Germline assignment: CDR1 SGHAT and CDR2 FQNNGV. Trimming took 0 bases from V and 12 from J, leaving 21 bases between them. In DNA, the CDR3 is TGTGCCAGCAGCTTAGATTGGAGCGGAGGCAGGGAGATGCAGTTCTTC. Translation gives CASSLDWSGGREMQFF.

This chain uses TRBV12-3 or TRBV12-4 with TRBJ2-3, with 13 bases fitting TRBD2. The CDR3 length is 15 residues. V lost 5 bases to trimming and J lost 11 bases; unmatched junction nucleotides: 10. The DNA for the CDR3 is TGTGCCAGCAGTCCTCCGGGACTAGCGGGGCAGCGGCAGTATTTT. Its translation is CASSPPGLAGQRQYF.

Ten or more counts support this clonotype. The V and J genes are TRBV7-2 and TRBJ2-1; 13 positions agree with TRBD2. Trimming at V came to 5 bases and at J to 8 bases, leaving 6 bases not matched to a gene. This CDR3 spans 15 amino acids. Germline V lookup: CDR1 SGHTA, CDR2 FQGNSA. CDR3 region: CASSQTSGGAHEQFF. CDR3 bases: TGTGCCAGCAGCCAAACTAGCGGGGGGGCCCATGAGCAGTTCTTC.